This T cell receptor beta chain was captured in a study of blood T cell repertoires in COVID-19. Study in general: Samples representing acute and convalescent COVID-19 were sourced from the United States, Italy and Spain. T cells, B-cell-depleted T cells, or PBMCs supplied cDNA or gDNA.

In the original workflow: Reference gene primers were amplified, and this amplification served to estimate nucleated cell counts. Clones were read by immunoSEQ multiplex PCR, and TCRdb kept only the in-frame ones, dropping some. V and J calls and clone size are those listed in that table; D and trimming were worked out from the DNA. The data contain about 210,000 clones, roughly 78% of them singletons. Unmatched junction bases numbered 16, after V lost 3 bases and J lost 2 bases. This CDR3 spans 18 amino acids. Germline CDR1 is SGDLS and CDR2 is YYNGEE. The chain uses TRBV9 and TRBJ2-7; 8 positions agree with TRBD1. Sequenced sample: peripheral blood. The source is a woman aged 40 to 55 with acute or convalescent COVID-19. CDR3 DNA sequence: TGTGCCAGCAGCGAGGGCCCTGTCGAGACAGGGGCGCCCTACGAGCAGTACTTC. Protein sequence: CASSEGPVETGAPYEQYF.